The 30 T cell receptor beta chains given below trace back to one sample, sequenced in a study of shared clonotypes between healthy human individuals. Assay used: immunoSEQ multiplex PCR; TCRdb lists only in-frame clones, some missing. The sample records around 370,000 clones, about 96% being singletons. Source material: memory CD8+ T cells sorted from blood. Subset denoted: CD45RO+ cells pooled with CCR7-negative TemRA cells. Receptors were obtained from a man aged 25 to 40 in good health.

The CDR3 here is CASSSDTYEQYF. CDR3 in DNA: TGTGCCAGCAGCTCGGACACCTACGAGCAGTACTTC. The V and J genes are TRBV7-3 and TRBJ2-7; maybe TRBD1 (5 bases). Germline CDR1 is SGHTA and CDR2 is FQGTGA. This CDR3 contains 12 residues. The V gene lost 4 bases and the J gene lost 2 bases, with 6 bases spanning the gap.

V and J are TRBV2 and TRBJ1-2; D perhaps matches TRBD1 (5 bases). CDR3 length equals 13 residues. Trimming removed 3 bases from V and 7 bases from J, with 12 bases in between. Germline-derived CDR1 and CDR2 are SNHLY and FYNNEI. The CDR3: CASSDGGAGGYTF. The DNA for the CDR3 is TGTGCCAGCAGTGACGGAGGGGCGGGTGGCTACACCTTC.

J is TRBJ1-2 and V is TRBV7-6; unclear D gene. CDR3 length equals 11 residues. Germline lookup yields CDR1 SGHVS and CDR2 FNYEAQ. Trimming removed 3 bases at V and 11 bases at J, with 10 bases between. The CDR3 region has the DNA TGTGCCAGCAGCTTCCTAACAGCTTACACCTTC. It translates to CASSFLTAYTF.

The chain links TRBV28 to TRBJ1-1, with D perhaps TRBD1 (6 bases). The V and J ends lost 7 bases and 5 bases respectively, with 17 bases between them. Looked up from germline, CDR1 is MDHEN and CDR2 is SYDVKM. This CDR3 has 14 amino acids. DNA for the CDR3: TGTGCCAGCACCCTGGGCGCGACAGGTACTGAAGCTTTCTTT. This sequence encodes CASTLGATGTEAFF.

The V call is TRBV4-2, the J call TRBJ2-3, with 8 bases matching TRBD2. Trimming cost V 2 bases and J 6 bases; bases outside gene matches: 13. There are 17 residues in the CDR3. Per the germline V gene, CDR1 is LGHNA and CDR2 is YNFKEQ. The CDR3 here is CASSQRLAGIVVDTQYF. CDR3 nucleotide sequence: TGTGCCAGCAGCCAACGGTTAGCGGGGATAGTGGTGGATACGCAGTATTTT.

This CDR3 reads CASSEIRTGTIEAFF. CDR3 in DNA: TGTGCCAGCAGTGAGATCCGGACGGGGACTATTGAAGCTTTCTTT. The chain employs TRBV6-4 and TRBJ1-1; the D gene is possibly TRBD1 (5 bases). The CDR3 runs to 15 residues. The V and J ends lost 3 bases and 7 bases respectively, with 18 bases between them. The germline V gene encodes CDR1 MRHNA and CDR2 SNTAGT.

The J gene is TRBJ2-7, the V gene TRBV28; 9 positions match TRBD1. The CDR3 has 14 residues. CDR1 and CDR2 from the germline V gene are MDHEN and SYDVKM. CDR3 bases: TGTGTGCCGACCGGGACAGGGTACTCCTACGAGCAGTACTTC. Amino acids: CVPTGTGYSYEQYF. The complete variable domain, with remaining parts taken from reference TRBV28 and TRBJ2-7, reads DVKVTQSSRYLVKRTGEKVFLECVQDMDHENMFWYRQDPGLGLRLIYFSYDVKMKEKGDIPEGYSVSREKKERFSLILESASTNQTSMYLCVPTGTGYSYEQYFGPGTRLTVT.

The CDR3 coding sequence is TGTGCCAGCATAACTTACCGGGCCACTGAAGCTTTCTTT. This encodes CASITYRATEAFF. The chain combines TRBV28 with TRBJ1-1; unclear D gene. The V end lost 7 bases, the J end lost 4 bases, and 13 bases lay between the germline ends. The germline gives CDR1 MDHEN, CDR2 SYDVKM. The CDR3 totals 13 residues. The full variable domain, with the rest looked up from reference TRBV28 and TRBJ1-1, is DVKVTQSSRYLVKRTGEKVFLECVQDMDHENMFWYRQDPGLGLRLIYFSYDVKMKEKGDIPEGYSVSREKKERFSLILESASTNQTSMYLCASITYRATEAFFGQGTRLTVV.

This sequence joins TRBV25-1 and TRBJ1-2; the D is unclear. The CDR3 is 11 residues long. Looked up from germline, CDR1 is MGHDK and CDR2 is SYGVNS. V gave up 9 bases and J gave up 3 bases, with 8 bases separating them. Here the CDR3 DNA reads TGTGCCAGTTCGACTCACTATGGCTACACCTTC. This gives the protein CASSTHYGYTF.

The CDR3 bases are TGTGCCAGCAATACCCAGGGAGGAACTGAAGCTTTCTTT. It is translated as CASNTQGGTEAFF. The chain is built from TRBV5-4 and TRBJ1-1; possible D gene TRBD1, 5 bases. CDR1 SGHNT and CDR2 YYREEE come from the germline V gene (reference sequence). Trimming took 6 bases from V and 5 from J, leaving 14 bases between them. The CDR3 covers 13 residues. Together with reference TRBV5-4 and TRBJ1-1, the CDR3 gives the full variable domain: ETGVTQSPTHLIKTRGQQVTLRCSSQSGHNTVSWYQQALGQGPQFIFQYYREEENGRGNFPPRFSGLQFPNYSSELNVNALELDDSALYLCASNTQGGTEAFFGQGTRLTVV.

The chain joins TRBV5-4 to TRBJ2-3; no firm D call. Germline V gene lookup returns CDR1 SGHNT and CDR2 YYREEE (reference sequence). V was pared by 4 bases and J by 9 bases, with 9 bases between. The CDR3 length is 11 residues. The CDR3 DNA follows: TGTGCCAGCAGCGATTCTAGAACGCAGTATTTT. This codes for CASSDSRTQYF.

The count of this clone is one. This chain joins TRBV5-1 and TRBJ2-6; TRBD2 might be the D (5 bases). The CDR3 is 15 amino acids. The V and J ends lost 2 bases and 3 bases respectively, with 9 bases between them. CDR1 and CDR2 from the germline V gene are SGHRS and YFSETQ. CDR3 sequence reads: CASSLAGVGANVLTF. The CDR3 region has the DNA TGCGCCAGCAGCTTAGCCGGGGTTGGGGCCAACGTCCTGACTTTC.

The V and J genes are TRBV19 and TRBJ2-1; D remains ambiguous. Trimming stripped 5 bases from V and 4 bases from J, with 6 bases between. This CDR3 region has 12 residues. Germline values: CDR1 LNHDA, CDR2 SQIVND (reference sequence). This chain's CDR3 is CASSSNYNEQFF. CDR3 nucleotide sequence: TGTGCCAGTAGTTCCAATTACAATGAGCAGTTCTTC. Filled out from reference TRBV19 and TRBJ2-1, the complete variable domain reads DGGITQSPKYLFRKEGQNVTLSCEQNLNHDAMYWYRQDPGQGLRLIYYSQIVNDFQKGDIAEGYSVSREKKESFPLTVTSAQKNPTAFYLCASSSNYNEQFFGPGTRLTVL.

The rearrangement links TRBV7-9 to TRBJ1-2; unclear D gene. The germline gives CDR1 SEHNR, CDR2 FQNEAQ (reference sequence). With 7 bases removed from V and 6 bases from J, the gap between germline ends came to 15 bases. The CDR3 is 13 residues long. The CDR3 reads CASIHQLKDGYTF. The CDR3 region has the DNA TGTGCCAGCATCCACCAGCTAAAAGATGGCTACACCTTC.

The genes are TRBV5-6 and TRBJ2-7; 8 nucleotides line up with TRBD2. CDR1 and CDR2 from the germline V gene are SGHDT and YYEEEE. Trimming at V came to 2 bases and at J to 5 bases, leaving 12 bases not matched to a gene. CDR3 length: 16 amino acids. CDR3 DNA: TGTGCCAGCAGCTTTCCTCCTAGACTAGCGTGGAACGAGCAGTACTTC. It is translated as CASSFPPRLAWNEQYF.

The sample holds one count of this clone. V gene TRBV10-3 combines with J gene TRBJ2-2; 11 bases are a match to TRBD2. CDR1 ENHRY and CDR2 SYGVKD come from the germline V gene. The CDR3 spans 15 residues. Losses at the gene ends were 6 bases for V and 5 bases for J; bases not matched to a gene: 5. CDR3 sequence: CAISLTSGDTGELFF. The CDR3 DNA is TGTGCCATCAGCCTGACTAGCGGGGATACCGGGGAGCTGTTTTTT.

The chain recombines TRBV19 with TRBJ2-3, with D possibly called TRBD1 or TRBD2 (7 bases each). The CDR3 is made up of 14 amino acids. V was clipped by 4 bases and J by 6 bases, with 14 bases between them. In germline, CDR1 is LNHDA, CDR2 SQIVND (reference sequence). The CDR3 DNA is TGTGCCAGTAGTAATTGGCAGGGGGGGGATACGCAGTATTTT. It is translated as CASSNWQGGDTQYF.

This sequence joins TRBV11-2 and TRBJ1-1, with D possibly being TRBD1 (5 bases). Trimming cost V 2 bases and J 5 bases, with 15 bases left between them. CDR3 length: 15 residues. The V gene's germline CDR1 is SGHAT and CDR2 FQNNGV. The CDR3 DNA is TGTGCCAGCAGCTTACGTGCGGCAGGGTCAACTGAAGCTTTCTTT. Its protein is CASSLRAAGSTEAFF.

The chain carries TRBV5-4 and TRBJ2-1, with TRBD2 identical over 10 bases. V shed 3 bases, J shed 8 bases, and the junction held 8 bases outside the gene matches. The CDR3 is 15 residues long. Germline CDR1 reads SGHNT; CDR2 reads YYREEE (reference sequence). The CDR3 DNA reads TGTGCCAGCAGCTCCCCCCCTAGCGGGAGCGATGAGCAGTTCTTC. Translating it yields CASSSPPSGSDEQFF.

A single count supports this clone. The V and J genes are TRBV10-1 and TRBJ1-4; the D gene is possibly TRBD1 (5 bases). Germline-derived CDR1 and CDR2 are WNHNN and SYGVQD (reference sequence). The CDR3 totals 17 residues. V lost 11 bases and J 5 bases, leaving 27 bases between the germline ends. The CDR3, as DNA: TGCGCCCGAAGAGGCAGGGTGGAGGCTAGGACGAATGAAAAACTGTTTTTT. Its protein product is CARRGRVEARTNEKLFF.

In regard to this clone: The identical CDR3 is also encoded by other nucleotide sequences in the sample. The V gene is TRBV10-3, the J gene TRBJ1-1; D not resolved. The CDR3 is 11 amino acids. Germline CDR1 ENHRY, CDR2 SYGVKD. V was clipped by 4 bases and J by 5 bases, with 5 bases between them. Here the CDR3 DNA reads TGTGCCATCAGTGGGGGTACTGAAGCTTTCTTT. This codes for CAISGGTEAFF.

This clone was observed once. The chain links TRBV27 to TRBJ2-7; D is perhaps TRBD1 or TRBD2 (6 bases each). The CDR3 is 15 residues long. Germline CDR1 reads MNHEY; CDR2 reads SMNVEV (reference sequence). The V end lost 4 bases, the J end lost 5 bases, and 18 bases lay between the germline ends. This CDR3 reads CASSSLTGGVDEQYF. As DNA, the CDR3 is TGTGCCAGCAGTTCCCTGACAGGAGGGGTGGACGAGCAGTACTTC.

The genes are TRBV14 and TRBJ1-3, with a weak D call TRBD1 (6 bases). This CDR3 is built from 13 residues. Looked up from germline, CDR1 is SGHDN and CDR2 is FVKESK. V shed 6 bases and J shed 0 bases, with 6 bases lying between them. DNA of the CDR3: TGTGCCAGCAGGGGACACTCTGGAAACACCATATATTTT. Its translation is CASRGHSGNTIYF.

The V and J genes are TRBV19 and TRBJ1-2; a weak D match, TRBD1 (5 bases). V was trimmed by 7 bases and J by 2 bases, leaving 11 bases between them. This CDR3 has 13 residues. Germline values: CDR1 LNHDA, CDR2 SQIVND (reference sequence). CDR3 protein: CASTPGTNYGYTF. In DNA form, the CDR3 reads TGTGCCAGTACCCCGGGGACCAACTATGGCTACACCTTC.

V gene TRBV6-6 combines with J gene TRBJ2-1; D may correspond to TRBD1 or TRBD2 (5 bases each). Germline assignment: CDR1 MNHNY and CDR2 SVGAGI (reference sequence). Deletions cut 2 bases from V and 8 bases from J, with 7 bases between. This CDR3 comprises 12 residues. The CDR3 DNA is TGTGCCAGCAGTTACGGGGGTTATGAGCAGTTCTTC. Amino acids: CASSYGGYEQFF.

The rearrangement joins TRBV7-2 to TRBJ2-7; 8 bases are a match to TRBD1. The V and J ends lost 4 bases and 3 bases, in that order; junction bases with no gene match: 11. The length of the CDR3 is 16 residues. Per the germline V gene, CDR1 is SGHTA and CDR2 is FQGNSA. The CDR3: CASSSAGGQGYYEQYF. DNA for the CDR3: TGTGCCAGCAGCTCGGCCGGCGGACAGGGCTACTACGAGCAGTACTTC.

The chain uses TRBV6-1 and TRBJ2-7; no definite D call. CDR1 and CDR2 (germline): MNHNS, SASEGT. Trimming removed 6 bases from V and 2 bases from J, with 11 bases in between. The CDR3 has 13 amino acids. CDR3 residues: CASRVSFPYEQYF. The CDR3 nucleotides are TGTGCCAGCAGGGTATCTTTTCCCTACGAGCAGTACTTC.

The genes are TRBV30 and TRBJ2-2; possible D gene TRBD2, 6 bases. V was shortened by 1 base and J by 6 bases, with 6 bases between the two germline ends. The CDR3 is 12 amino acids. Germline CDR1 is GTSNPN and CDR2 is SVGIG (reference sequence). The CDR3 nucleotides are TGTGCCTGGAGTGCGGGGGCCGGGGAGCTGTTTTTT. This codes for CAWSAGAGELFF.

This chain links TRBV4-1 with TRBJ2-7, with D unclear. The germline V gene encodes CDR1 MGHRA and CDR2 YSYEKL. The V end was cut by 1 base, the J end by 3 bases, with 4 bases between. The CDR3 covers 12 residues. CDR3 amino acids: CASSQAGYEQYF. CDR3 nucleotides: TGCGCCAGCAGCCAAGCGGGCTACGAGCAGTACTTC.

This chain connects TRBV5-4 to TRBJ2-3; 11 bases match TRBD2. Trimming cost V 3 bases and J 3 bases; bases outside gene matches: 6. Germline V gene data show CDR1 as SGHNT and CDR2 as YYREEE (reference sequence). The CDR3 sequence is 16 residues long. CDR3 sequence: CASSWGGLAETDTQYF. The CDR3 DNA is TGTGCCAGCAGCTGGGGGGGACTAGCGGAAACAGATACGCAGTATTTT.